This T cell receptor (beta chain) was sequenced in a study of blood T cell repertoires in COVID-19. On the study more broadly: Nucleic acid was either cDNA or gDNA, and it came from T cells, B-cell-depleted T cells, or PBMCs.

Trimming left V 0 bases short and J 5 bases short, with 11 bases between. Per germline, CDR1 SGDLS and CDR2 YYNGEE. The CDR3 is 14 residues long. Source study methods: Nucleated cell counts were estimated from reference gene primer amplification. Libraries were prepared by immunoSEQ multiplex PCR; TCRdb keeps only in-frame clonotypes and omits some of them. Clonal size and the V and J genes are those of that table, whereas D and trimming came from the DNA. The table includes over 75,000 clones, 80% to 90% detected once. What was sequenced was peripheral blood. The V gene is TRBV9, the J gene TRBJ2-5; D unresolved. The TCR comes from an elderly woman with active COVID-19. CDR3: CASSVEGVRETQYF. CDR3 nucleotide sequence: TGTGCCAGCAGCGTAGAAGGAGTGAGGGAGACCCAGTACTTC.